Shown below are 25 T cell receptor beta chains from a single sample sequenced in a study of T cell responses to AZD1222 COVID-19 vaccine. TCRdb's copy holds only in-frame clones and misses some; the assay was immunoSEQ multiplex PCR. The sample lists over 150,000 clones; 90% were seen once. Specimen: peripheral blood, collected on day 0 of AZD1222 vaccination. The receptor source for this set is an adult in good health.

V and J are TRBV11-3 and TRBJ2-2, with 8 bases lining up with TRBD1. Germline CDR1 is SGHNT and CDR2 is YENEEA. V lost 3 bases and J lost 5; bases outside the gene matches: 8. CDR3 length: 16 residues. CDR3 sequence reads: CASSFRAGGGTGELFF. The CDR3 DNA reads TGTGCCAGCAGCTTTAGAGCAGGGGGCGGGACCGGGGAGCTGTTTTTT.

The chain has TRBV6-5 and TRBJ2-1, with D unclear. The germline V gene has CDR1 MNHEY and CDR2 SVGAGI. Trimming removed 6 bases from V and 8 bases from J, with 14 bases in between. The CDR3 is 13 residues long. The CDR3: CASSPGQRYEQFF. In DNA, the CDR3 is TGTGCCAGCAGCCCGGGCCAGCGCTATGAGCAGTTCTTC.

The V call is TRBV4-2, the J call TRBJ2-3; 9 bases are a match to TRBD1. Germline V lookup: CDR1 LGHNA, CDR2 YNFKEQ. V dropped 0 bases and J dropped 3; count of bases not matched to a gene: 7. This CDR3 is built from 17 residues. CDR3 protein: CASSQEGPQGATDTQYF. CDR3 bases: TGTGCCAGCAGCCAAGAGGGACCACAGGGGGCGACAGATACGCAGTATTTT.

CDR3 region: CASSLGQGRSPLHF. Written as DNA, the CDR3 is TGTGCCAGCAGCCTCGGACAGGGAAGGTCACCCCTCCACTTT. The chain uses TRBV6-4 and TRBJ1-6; 8 nucleotides line up with TRBD1. The CDR3 runs to 14 residues. Germline V gene lookup returns CDR1 MRHNA and CDR2 SNTAGT. V lost 6 bases and J lost 10; bases outside the gene matches: 8.

The chain has TRBV28 and TRBJ1-4; D uncertain. The CDR3 is made up of 15 amino acids. The germline V gene encodes CDR1 MDHEN and CDR2 SYDVKM. V was clipped by 6 bases and J by 0 bases, with 11 bases between them. CDR3 sequence reads: CASSLRRPTNEKLFF. The CDR3 coding sequence is TGTGCCAGCAGCCTCCGAAGACCAACTAATGAAAAACTGTTTTTT.

The V and J genes are TRBV19 and TRBJ1-2; TRBD1 is a possible D gene (6 bases). The V end was cut by 9 bases, the J end by 8 bases, with 16 bases between. Germline CDR1 and CDR2: LNHDA and SQIVND (reference sequence). The CDR3 is 12 amino acids. CDR3 in DNA: TGTGCCAGCACAGGGACCCAATGGGGCTACACCTTC. As protein: CASTGTQWGYTF.

The chain has TRBV7-9 and TRBJ1-1, with 9 bases aligning to TRBD1. The CDR3 is 15 residues long. The ends lost 6 bases at V and 6 bases at J; junction bases unmatched: 11. CDR1 and CDR2 (germline): SEHNR, FQNEAQ (reference sequence). This CDR3 is CASRATGGASAEAFF. CDR3 coding DNA: TGTGCCAGCAGGGCCACAGGGGGCGCATCGGCTGAAGCTTTCTTT.

J is TRBJ2-2 and V is TRBV9; D not certain. CDR1 is SGDLS, CDR2 YYNGEE, per germline. V lost 0 bases and J 3 bases, leaving 3 bases between the germline ends. The CDR3 length is 13 residues. The CDR3 region has the DNA TGTGCCAGCAGCGTAGGGCACACCGGGGAGCTGTTTTTT. Its translation: CASSVGHTGELFF.

This clone showed up just a few times. The chain carries TRBV9 and TRBJ1-3; D not certain. Between the trimmed V and J ends, which lost 4 bases and 0 bases, there was a span of 14 bases. CDR1 and CDR2 from the germline V gene are SGDLS and YYNGEE. The CDR3 runs to 16 residues. CDR3 loop: CASSLHGEPSGNTIYF. The CDR3 region has the DNA TGTGCCAGCAGCCTACACGGGGAGCCCTCTGGAAACACCATATATTTT.

The chain is built from TRBV4-3 and TRBJ1-5; 9 bases are a match to TRBD1. This CDR3 has 18 residues. The ends lost 2 bases at V and 1 base at J; junction bases unmatched: 9. Germline V CDR1 and CDR2: LGHNA, YSLEER. The CDR3 loop reads CASSQTPRGTGSNQPQHF. CDR3 sequence (DNA): TGCGCCAGCAGCCAAACTCCGCGGGGGACAGGGAGCAATCAGCCCCAGCATTTT.

The chain recombines TRBV28 with TRBJ1-5, with D possibly being TRBD1 (5 bases). Per the germline V gene, CDR1 is MDHEN and CDR2 is SYDVKM. The length of the CDR3 is 15 residues. V was clipped by 5 bases and J by 4 bases, with 15 bases between them. The CDR3 region is CASSPPGPTNQPQHF. As DNA, the CDR3 is TGTGCCAGCAGTCCCCCGGGACCGACGAATCAGCCCCAGCATTTT.

The chain recombines TRBV28 with TRBJ1-5, with 8 bases matching TRBD1. This CDR3 comprises 14 residues. Germline V gives CDR1 MDHEN, CDR2 SYDVKM. Losses at the gene ends were 3 bases for V and 6 bases for J; bases not matched to a gene: 4. The CDR3 sequence is CASSFYRGGQPQHF. The CDR3, as DNA: TGTGCCAGCAGTTTTTACAGGGGGGGTCAGCCCCAGCATTTT.

This clone was detected many times. Other DNA sequences of this sample code for an identical CDR3. The CDR3 DNA reads as TGCGCCAGCAGCTTGGGGTCTAGCGGGGGTCGAGAGACCCAGTACTTC. Its translation: CASSLGSSGGRETQYF. This chain links TRBV5-1 with TRBJ2-5, with 10 nucleotides matching TRBD2. CDR1 and CDR2 (germline): SGHRS, YFSETQ. V lost 0 bases to trimming and J lost 4 bases; unmatched junction nucleotides: 6. The CDR3 runs 16 residues.

The V call is TRBV7-3, the J call TRBJ2-7, with TRBD1 matching 9 bases. CDR1 SGHTA and CDR2 FQGTGA come from the germline V gene. V dropped 1 base and J dropped 2; count of bases not matched to a gene: 0. The length of the CDR3 is 14 residues. Written as DNA, the CDR3 is TGTGCCAGCAGCTTAAACAGGGGGCCCTACGAGCAGTACTTC. This gives the protein CASSLNRGPYEQYF.

The chain combines TRBV5-1 with TRBJ2-5; D may be TRBD1 (6 bases). Germline-derived CDR1 and CDR2 are SGHRS and YFSETQ. V shed 0 bases and J shed 2 bases, with 8 bases lying between them. This CDR3 region has 14 residues. The chain's CDR3 is CASSLAGQQETQYF. The CDR3 nucleotides read TGCGCCAGCAGCTTGGCTGGACAGCAAGAGACCCAGTACTTC. The full variable domain, rest sourced from reference TRBV5-1 and TRBJ2-5, is KAGVTQTPRYLIKTRGQQVTLSCSPISGHRSVSWYQQTPGQGLQFLFEYFSETQRNKGNFPGRFSGRQFSNSRSEMNVSTLELGDSALYLCASSLAGQQETQYFGPGTRLLVL.

The chain combines TRBV6-5 with TRBJ1-1, with D unclear. The CDR3 spans 15 residues. The germline CDR1 and CDR2 sequences are MNHEY and SVGAGI. V was cut by 0 bases and J by 2 bases, with 10 bases left in between. The CDR3 bases are TGTGCCAGCAGTTACTCCTACCCGGGAAACACTGAAGCTTTCTTT. The encoded protein is CASSYSYPGNTEAFF.

This chain links TRBV5-5 with TRBJ1-1; D uncertain. The CDR3 is made up of 13 amino acids. V lost 0 bases and J 1 base, leaving 4 bases between the germline ends. CDR1 and CDR2 (germline): SGHKS, YYEKEE (reference sequence). CDR3 region: CASSLDRNTEAFF. CDR3 nucleotides: TGTGCCAGCAGCTTGGACAGGAACACTGAAGCTTTCTTT.

V and J are TRBV25-1 and TRBJ2-2, with 8 bases that match TRBD1. V shed 6 bases, J shed 5 bases, and the junction held 5 bases outside the gene matches. The CDR3 loop spans 14 amino acids. In germline, CDR1 is MGHDK, CDR2 SYGVNS. CDR3 sequence reads: CASRDRAITGELFF. The CDR3 coding sequence is TGTGCCAGCAGGGACAGGGCAATAACCGGGGAGCTGTTTTTT.

V usage is TRBV6-5 and J usage is TRBJ1-1, with D maybe TRBD1 (5 bases). Germline loops: CDR1 MNHEY, CDR2 SVGAGI. The CDR3 sequence is 16 residues long. V was shortened by 2 bases and J by 2 bases, with 15 bases between the two germline ends. In DNA form, the CDR3 reads TGTGCCAGCAGTTACGGATCGTGGCAGGGAAACACTGAAGCTTTCTTT. This sequence encodes CASSYGSWQGNTEAFF.

This clone was detected only a few times. V is TRBV19 and J is TRBJ1-6; D remains ambiguous. CDR3 size: 16 residues. Per the germline V gene, CDR1 is LNHDA and CDR2 is SQIVND (reference sequence). With 4 bases removed from V and 0 bases from J, the gap between germline ends came to 10 bases. In nucleotides, the CDR3 is TGTGCCAGTAGTACCCAAGGGAGCTCCTATAATTCACCCCTCCACTTT. This translates into CASSTQGSSYNSPLHF. Complete variable domain (other parts from reference TRBV19 and TRBJ1-6): DGGITQSPKYLFRKEGQNVTLSCEQNLNHDAMYWYRQDPGQGLRLIYYSQIVNDFQKGDIAEGYSVSREKKESFPLTVTSAQKNPTAFYLCASSTQGSSYNSPLHFGNGTRLTVT.

V and J are TRBV6-5 and TRBJ1-2; D is unclear. Germline V CDR1 and CDR2: MNHEY, SVGAGI. V dropped 2 bases and J dropped 2 bases, with 9 bases sitting between them. This CDR3 is 14 amino acids long. CDR3 loop: CASSYRSGNYGYTF. DNA of the CDR3: TGTGCCAGCAGTTACAGGTCGGGAAACTATGGCTACACCTTC.

The chain joins TRBV2 to TRBJ2-2, with 7 bases matching TRBD1. After removal of 7 bases from V and 3 bases from J, the junction contained 8 bases not matched to a gene. Germline V gene data show CDR1 as SNHLY and CDR2 as FYNNEI. CDR3 length: 15 amino acids. CDR3 sequence: CASKGQHIYTGELFF. The CDR3 DNA reads as TGTGCCAGCAAGGGACAGCATATCTACACCGGGGAGCTGTTTTTT.

For the CDR3, the DNA is TGTGCCAGCAGCCAAAGGTCGGGAAACCAAGAGACCCAGTACTTC. It specifies CASSQRSGNQETQYF. The J gene is TRBJ2-5, the V gene TRBV3-1 (or the pseudogene TRBV3-2), with D possibly TRBD2 on 5 matching bases. The germline V gene encodes CDR1 LGHDT and CDR2 YNNKEL (reference sequence). Trimming stripped 2 bases from V and 0 bases from J, with 10 bases between. The length of the CDR3 is 15 residues.

The genes are TRBV9 and TRBJ1-5, with D uncertain. The CDR3 runs 14 residues. From germline, CDR1 is SGDLS and CDR2 YYNGEE. V was trimmed by 4 bases and J by 4 bases, leaving 12 bases between them. CDR3 region: CASSFGQANQPQHF. The CDR3 DNA follows: TGTGCCAGCAGCTTCGGGCAGGCAAATCAGCCCCAGCATTTT. Complete variable domain (other parts from reference TRBV9 and TRBJ1-5): DSGVTQTPKHLITATGQRVTLRCSPRSGDLSVYWYQQSLDQGLQFLIQYYNGEERAKGNILERFSAQQFPDLHSELNLSSLELGDSALYFCASSFGQANQPQHFGDGTRLSIL.

The chain is built from TRBV11-1 and TRBJ2-3; TRBD2 agrees at 10 bases. Germline V gene sequence: CDR1 SGHAT, CDR2 FQDESV (reference sequence). The CDR3 totals 18 residues. Trimming at V came to 0 bases and at J to 2 bases, leaving 8 bases not matched to a gene. CDR3: CASSLALLAGRPTDTQYF. CDR3 in DNA: TGTGCCAGCAGCTTAGCGCTACTAGCGGGGAGGCCCACAGATACGCAGTATTTT.